A selection of T cell receptor beta chains follows, all from one sample in a study of T cells in narcolepsy. Using immunoSEQ multiplex PCR, the repertoire was profiled, and TCRdb retains in-frame clones only, with some absent. The table lists over 20,000 clones, around 90% of them singletons. The sequenced material came from CD45RA- memory CD4+ T cells from PBMCs. Every receptor here comes from a human donor with narcolepsy. CDR3s include the opening cysteine and the closing phenylalanine or tryptophan. Fields, in order: J gene, clone size, D gene, V gene, CDR3 length, CDR3 protein, CDR3 DNA. The D gene is left open where the match is weak. Clone size, where shown, is once, few, many, or a class for clones that have expanded.

j_call: TRBJ2-7; clone_size: NA; d_call: NA; v_call: TRBV5-1; cdr3_length: 14; cdr3_aa: CASRQDFTGYEQYF; cdr3_nt: TGCGCCAGCAGACAAGACTTTACCGGATACGAGCAGTACTTC
j_call: TRBJ1-1; clone_size: NA; d_call: NA; v_call: TRBV18; cdr3_length: 12; cdr3_aa: CASSPTVTEAFF; cdr3_nt: TGTGCCAGCTCACCGACAGTCACTGAAGCTTTCTTT
j_call: TRBJ1-1; clone_size: NA; d_call: NA; v_call: TRBV12-5; cdr3_length: 13; cdr3_aa: CASGLSEGTEAFF; cdr3_nt: TGTGCTAGTGGTTTGTCGGAAGGCACTGAAGCTTTCTTT
j_call: TRBJ2-4; clone_size: few; d_call: NA; v_call: TRBV11-1; cdr3_length: 13; cdr3_aa: CASSLDPKNIQYF; cdr3_nt: TGTGCCAGCAGCTTAGACCCCAAAAACATTCAGTACTTC
j_call: TRBJ1-2; clone_size: NA; d_call: NA; v_call: TRBV27; cdr3_length: 14; cdr3_aa: CASSLFDGSYGYTF; cdr3_nt: TGTGCCAGCAGTTTATTCGACGGCTCCTATGGCTACACCTTC
j_call: TRBJ2-2; clone_size: NA; d_call: NA; v_call: TRBV6-1; cdr3_length: 14; cdr3_aa: CASGGGEGTGELFF; cdr3_nt: TGTGCCAGTGGGGGCGGGGAGGGCACCGGGGAGCTGTTTTTT
j_call: TRBJ2-1; clone_size: NA; d_call: NA; v_call: TRBV4-2; cdr3_length: 17; cdr3_aa: CASSKRAGGPAYNEQFF; cdr3_nt: TGTGCCAGCAGCAAACGAGCTGGGGGGCCCGCCTACAATGAGCAGTTCTTC
j_call: TRBJ1-1; clone_size: NA; d_call: NA; v_call: TRBV21-1; cdr3_length: 15; cdr3_aa: CASSKFGRTNTEAFF; cdr3_nt: TGTGCCAGCAGCAAATTCGGCAGGACTAACACTGAAGCTTTCTTT
j_call: TRBJ2-1; clone_size: NA; d_call: NA; v_call: TRBV5-1; cdr3_length: 14; cdr3_aa: CASRRDGSYNEQFF; cdr3_nt: TGCGCCAGCAGGAGGGACGGCTCCTACAATGAGCAGTTCTTC
j_call: TRBJ2-3; clone_size: NA; d_call: TRBD2; v_call: TRBV28; cdr3_length: 16; cdr3_aa: CASSSNVGEGTDTQYF; cdr3_nt: TGTGCCAGCAGTTCCAACGTTGGGGAGGGGACAGATACGCAGTATTTT
j_call: TRBJ2-1; clone_size: NA; d_call: NA; v_call: TRBV7-3; cdr3_length: 14; cdr3_aa: CASSLTPTVDEQFF; cdr3_nt: TGTGCCAGCAGCTTAACCCCGACAGTCGATGAGCAGTTCTTC
j_call: TRBJ2-2; clone_size: once; d_call: NA; v_call: TRBV6-6; cdr3_length: 15; cdr3_aa: CASTILDLFTGELFF; cdr3_nt: TGTGCCAGCACTATACTGGACTTGTTTACCGGGGAGCTGTTTTTT
j_call: TRBJ2-5; clone_size: NA; d_call: NA; v_call: TRBV15; cdr3_length: 13; cdr3_aa: CATSRDKGETQYF; cdr3_nt: TGTGCCACCAGCAGAGATAAGGGAGAGACCCAGTACTTC
j_call: TRBJ2-2; clone_size: once; d_call: NA; v_call: TRBV7-9; cdr3_length: 14; cdr3_aa: CASSSRVYAGELFF; cdr3_nt: TGTGCCAGCAGTTCCAGGGTTTACGCCGGGGAGCTGTTTTTT
j_call: TRBJ1-2; clone_size: NA; d_call: TRBD1; v_call: TRBV29-1; cdr3_length: 15; cdr3_aa: CSVEDPRGRDYGYTF; cdr3_nt: TGCAGCGTTGAAGATCCTAGGGGGCGCGACTATGGCTACACCTTC
j_call: TRBJ2-5; clone_size: NA; d_call: NA; v_call: TRBV18; cdr3_length: 16; cdr3_aa: CASSQGSPITQETQYF; cdr3_nt: TGTGCCAGCTCACAGGGGAGCCCAATTACGCAAGAGACCCAGTACTTC
j_call: TRBJ1-4; clone_size: NA; d_call: NA; v_call: TRBV5-1; cdr3_length: 15; cdr3_aa: CASSLGVGGDEKLFF; cdr3_nt: TGCGCCAGCAGCTTGGGAGTTGGGGGGGACGAAAAACTGTTTTTT
j_call: TRBJ1-1; clone_size: NA; d_call: NA; v_call: TRBV11-3; cdr3_length: 14; cdr3_aa: CASSLQGFNTEAFF; cdr3_nt: TGTGCCAGCAGCTTACAGGGTTTTAACACTGAAGCTTTCTTT
j_call: TRBJ2-7; clone_size: NA; d_call: TRBD2; v_call: TRBV27; cdr3_length: 17; cdr3_aa: CASSHGTSGVSSYEQYF; cdr3_nt: TGTGCCAGCAGTCACGGGACTAGCGGCGTCAGCTCCTACGAGCAGTACTTC
j_call: TRBJ2-2; clone_size: NA; d_call: NA; v_call: TRBV29-1; cdr3_length: 12; cdr3_aa: CSVALNTGELFF; cdr3_nt: TGCAGCGTTGCACTAAACACCGGGGAGCTGTTTTTT
j_call: TRBJ2-2; clone_size: NA; d_call: TRBD1; v_call: TRBV27; cdr3_length: 15; cdr3_aa: CASSATGWNTGELFF; cdr3_nt: TGTGCCAGCAGTGCGACAGGGTGGAACACCGGGGAGCTGTTTTTT
j_call: TRBJ2-7; clone_size: NA; d_call: TRBD1; v_call: TRBV6-1; cdr3_length: 15; cdr3_aa: CASSPGQGATYEQYF; cdr3_nt: TGTGCCAGCAGCCCGGGACAGGGAGCAACCTACGAGCAGTACTTC
j_call: TRBJ2-3; clone_size: NA; d_call: TRBD2; v_call: TRBV7-9; cdr3_length: 14; cdr3_aa: CASSLTSGTDTQYF; cdr3_nt: TGTGCCAGCAGCTTAACTAGCGGCACAGATACGCAGTATTTT
j_call: TRBJ2-7; clone_size: NA; d_call: NA; v_call: TRBV28; cdr3_length: 14; cdr3_aa: CASSRGGSAYEQYF; cdr3_nt: TGTGCCAGCAGCCGAGGGGGGAGCGCCTACGAGCAGTACTTC